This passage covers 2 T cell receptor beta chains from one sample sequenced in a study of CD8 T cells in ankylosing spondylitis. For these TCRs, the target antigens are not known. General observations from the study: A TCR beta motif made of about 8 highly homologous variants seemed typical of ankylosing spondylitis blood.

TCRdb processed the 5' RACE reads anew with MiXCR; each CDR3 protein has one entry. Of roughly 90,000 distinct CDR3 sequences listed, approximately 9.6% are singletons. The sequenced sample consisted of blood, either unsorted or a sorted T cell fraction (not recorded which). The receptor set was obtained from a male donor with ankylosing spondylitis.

CDR3 sequence: CASQYGANEQFF. Written as DNA, the CDR3 is TGTGCCAGTCAATATGGGGCCAATGAGCAGTTCTTC. V is TRBV2 and J is TRBJ2-1, with D maybe TRBD1 (5 bases). Germline CDR1 reads SNHLY; CDR2 reads FYNNEI. V was shortened by 9 bases and J by 6 bases, with 12 bases between the two germline ends. The CDR3 spans 12 residues. Together with reference TRBV2 and TRBJ2-1, the CDR3 gives the full variable domain: EPEVTQTPSHQVTQMGQEVILRCVPISNHLYFYWYRQILGQKVEFLVSFYNNEISEKSEIFDDQFSVERPDGSNFTLKIRSTKLEDSAMYFCASQYGANEQFFGPGTRLTVL.

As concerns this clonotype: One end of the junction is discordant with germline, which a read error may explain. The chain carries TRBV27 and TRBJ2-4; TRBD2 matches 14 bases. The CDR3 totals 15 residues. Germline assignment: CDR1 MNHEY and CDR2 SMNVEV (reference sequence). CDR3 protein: CASSRGTSGSWKFLF. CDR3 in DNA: TGTGCCAGCAGCAGGGGGACTAGCGGGAGTTGGAAATTCCTCTTC.